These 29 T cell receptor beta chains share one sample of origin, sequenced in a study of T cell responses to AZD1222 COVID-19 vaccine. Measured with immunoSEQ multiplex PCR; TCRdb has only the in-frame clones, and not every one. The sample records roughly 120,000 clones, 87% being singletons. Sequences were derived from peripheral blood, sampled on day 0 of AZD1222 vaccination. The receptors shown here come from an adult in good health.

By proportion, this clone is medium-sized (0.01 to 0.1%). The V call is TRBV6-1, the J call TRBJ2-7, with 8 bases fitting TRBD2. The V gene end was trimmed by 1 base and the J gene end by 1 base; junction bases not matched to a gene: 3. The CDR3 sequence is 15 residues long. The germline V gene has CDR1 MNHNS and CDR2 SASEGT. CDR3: CASSEGVAGSYEQYF. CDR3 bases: TGTGCCAGCAGTGAAGGTGTAGCGGGGTCCTACGAGCAGTACTTC.

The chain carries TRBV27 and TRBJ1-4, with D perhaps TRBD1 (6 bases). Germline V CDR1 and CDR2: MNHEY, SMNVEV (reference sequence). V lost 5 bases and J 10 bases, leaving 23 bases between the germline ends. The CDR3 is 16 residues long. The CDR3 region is CASSPIPTDSLRKLFF. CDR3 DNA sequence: TGTGCCAGCAGTCCAATCCCCACGGACAGTTTGAGAAAACTGTTTTTT.

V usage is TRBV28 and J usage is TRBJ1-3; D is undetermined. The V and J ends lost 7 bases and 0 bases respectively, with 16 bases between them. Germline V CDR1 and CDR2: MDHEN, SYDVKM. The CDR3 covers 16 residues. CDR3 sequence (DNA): TGTGCCAGCACCTCGTATGGGATGAGCTCTGGAAACACCATATATTTT. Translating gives CASTSYGMSSGNTIYF.

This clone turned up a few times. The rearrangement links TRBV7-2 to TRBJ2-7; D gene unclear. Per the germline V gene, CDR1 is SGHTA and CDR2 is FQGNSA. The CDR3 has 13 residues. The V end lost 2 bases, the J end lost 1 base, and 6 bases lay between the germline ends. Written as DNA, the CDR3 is TGTGCCAGCAGCTTAAGCCTATCCTACGAGCAGTACTTC. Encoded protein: CASSLSLSYEQYF. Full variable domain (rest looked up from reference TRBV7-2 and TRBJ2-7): GAGVSQSPSNKVTEKGKDVELRCDPISGHTALYWYRQSLGQGLEFLIYFQGNSAPDKSGLPSDRFSAERTGGSVSTLTIQRTQQEDSAVYLCASSLSLSYEQYFGPGTRLTVT.

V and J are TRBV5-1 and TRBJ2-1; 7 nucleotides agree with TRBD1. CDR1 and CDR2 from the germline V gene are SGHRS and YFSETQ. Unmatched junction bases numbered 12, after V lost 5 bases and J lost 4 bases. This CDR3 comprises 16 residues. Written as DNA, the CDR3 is TGCGCCAGCAGTACCACCGGGACAGCTATATACAATGAGCAGTTCTTC. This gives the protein CASSTTGTAIYNEQFF. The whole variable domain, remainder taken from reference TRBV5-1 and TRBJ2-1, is KAGVTQTPRYLIKTRGQQVTLSCSPISGHRSVSWYQQTPGQGLQFLFEYFSETQRNKGNFPGRFSGRQFSNSRSEMNVSTLELGDSALYLCASSTTGTAIYNEQFFGPGTRLTVL.

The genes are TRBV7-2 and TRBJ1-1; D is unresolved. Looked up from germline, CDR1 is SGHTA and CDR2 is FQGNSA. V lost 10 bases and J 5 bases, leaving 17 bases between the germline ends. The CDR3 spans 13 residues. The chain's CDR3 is CATAEGSVTEAFF. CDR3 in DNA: TGTGCCACAGCAGAGGGATCTGTAACTGAAGCTTTCTTT. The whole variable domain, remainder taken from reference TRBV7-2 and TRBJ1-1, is GAGVSQSPSNKVTEKGKDVELRCDPISGHTALYWYRQSLGQGLEFLIYFQGNSAPDKSGLPSDRFSAERTGGSVSTLTIQRTQQEDSAVYLCATAEGSVTEAFFGQGTRLTVV.

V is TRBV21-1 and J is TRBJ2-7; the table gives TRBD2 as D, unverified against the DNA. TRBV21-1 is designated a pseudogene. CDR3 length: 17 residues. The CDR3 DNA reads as TGTGCCAGCGGCATCGCCTCACTAGCGCGGGGGGGGTACGAGCAGTACTTC. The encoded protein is CASGIASLARGGYEQYF.

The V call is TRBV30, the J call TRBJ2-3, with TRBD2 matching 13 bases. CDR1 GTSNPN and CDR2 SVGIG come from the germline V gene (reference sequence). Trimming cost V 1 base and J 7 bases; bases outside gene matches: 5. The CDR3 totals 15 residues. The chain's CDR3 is CAWSGKGLAGYTQYF. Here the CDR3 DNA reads TGTGCCTGGAGTGGTAAGGGACTAGCGGGATATACGCAGTATTTT.

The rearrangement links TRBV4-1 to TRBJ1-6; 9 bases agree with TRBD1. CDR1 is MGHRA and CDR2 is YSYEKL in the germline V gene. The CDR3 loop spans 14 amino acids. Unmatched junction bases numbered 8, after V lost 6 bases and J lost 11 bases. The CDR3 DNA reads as TGCGCCAGCAGGTCCGGGACAGGGATAACACCCCTCCACTTT. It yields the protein CASRSGTGITPLHF.

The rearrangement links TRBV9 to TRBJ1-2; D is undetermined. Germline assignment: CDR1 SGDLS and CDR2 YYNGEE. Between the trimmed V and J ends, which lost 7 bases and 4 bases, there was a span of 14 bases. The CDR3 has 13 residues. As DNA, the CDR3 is TGTGCCAGCTCTGGGCAGCGGCCCTATGGCTACACCTTC. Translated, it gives CASSGQRPYGYTF.

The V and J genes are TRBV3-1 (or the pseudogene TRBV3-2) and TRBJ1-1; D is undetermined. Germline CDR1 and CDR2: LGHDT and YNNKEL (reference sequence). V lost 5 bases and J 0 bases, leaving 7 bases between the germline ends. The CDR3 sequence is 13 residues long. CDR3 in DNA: TGTGCCAGCAGCAGCAACCTGAACACTGAAGCTTTCTTT. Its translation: CASSSNLNTEAFF.

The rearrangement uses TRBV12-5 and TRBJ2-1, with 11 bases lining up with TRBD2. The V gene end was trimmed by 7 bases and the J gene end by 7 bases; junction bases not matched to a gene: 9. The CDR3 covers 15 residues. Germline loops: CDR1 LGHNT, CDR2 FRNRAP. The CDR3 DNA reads TGTGCTAGTGCCCTAGGGGGACTAGCGGTAAATGAGCAGTTCTTC. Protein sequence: CASALGGLAVNEQFF.

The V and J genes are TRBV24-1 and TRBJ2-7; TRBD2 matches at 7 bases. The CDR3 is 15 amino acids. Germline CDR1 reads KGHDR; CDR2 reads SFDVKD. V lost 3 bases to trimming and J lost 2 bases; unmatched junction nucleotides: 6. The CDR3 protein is CATSDGAGRAYEQYF. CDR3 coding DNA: TGTGCCACCAGTGATGGAGCGGGACGAGCCTACGAGCAGTACTTC.

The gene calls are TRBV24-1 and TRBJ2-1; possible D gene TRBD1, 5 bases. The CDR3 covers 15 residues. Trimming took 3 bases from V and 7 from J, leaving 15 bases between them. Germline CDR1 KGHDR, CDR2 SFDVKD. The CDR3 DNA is TGTGCCACCAGTGATGCCCGGACACGCCTAAATGAGCAGTTCTTC. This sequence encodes CATSDARTRLNEQFF.

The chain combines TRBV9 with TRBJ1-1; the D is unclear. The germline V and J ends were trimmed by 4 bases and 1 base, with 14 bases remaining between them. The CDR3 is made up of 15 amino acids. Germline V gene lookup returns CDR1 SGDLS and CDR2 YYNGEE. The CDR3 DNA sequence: TGTGCCAGCAGCCCGGAGGGAGGCAGGAACACTGAAGCTTTCTTT. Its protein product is CASSPEGGRNTEAFF.

The CDR3 spells CASSLAWGETDTQYF. CDR3 nucleotide sequence: TGTGCCAGCAGCTTGGCCTGGGGGGAGACAGATACGCAGTATTTT. The chain joins TRBV5-5 to TRBJ2-3; weak D call: TRBD2 (6 bases). The V end lost 0 bases, the J end lost 3 bases, and 11 bases lay between the germline ends. The CDR3 length is 15 residues. Germline V gives CDR1 SGHKS, CDR2 YYEKEE (reference sequence).

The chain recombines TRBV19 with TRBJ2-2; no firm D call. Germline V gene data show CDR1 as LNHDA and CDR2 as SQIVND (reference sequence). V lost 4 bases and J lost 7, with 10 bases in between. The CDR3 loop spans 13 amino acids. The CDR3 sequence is CASSTPVGGELFF. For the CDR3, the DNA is TGTGCCAGTAGTACCCCCGTCGGCGGGGAGCTGTTTTTT. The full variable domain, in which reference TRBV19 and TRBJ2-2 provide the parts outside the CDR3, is DGGITQSPKYLFRKEGQNVTLSCEQNLNHDAMYWYRQDPGQGLRLIYYSQIVNDFQKGDIAEGYSVSREKKESFPLTVTSAQKNPTAFYLCASSTPVGGELFFGEGSRLTVL.

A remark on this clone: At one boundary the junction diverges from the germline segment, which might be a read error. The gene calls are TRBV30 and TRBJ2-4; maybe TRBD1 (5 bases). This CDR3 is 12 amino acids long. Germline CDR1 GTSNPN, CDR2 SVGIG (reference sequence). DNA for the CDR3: TGTGCCTGGGGTTATAGGGGCTTCAAGGTAGACTTC. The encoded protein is CAWGYRGFKVDF.

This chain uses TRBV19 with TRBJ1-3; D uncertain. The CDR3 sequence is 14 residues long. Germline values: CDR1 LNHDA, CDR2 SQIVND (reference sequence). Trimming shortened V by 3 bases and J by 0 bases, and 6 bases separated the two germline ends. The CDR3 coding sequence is TGTGCCAGTAGTATTCTCAGCTCTGGAAACACCATATATTTT. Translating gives CASSILSSGNTIYF.

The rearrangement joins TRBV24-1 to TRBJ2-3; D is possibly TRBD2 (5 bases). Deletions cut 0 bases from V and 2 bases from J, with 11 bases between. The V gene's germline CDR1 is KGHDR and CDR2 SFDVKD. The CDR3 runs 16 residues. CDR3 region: CATSDLEGWDTDTQYF. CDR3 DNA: TGTGCCACCAGTGATTTGGAGGGTTGGGACACAGATACGCAGTATTTT.

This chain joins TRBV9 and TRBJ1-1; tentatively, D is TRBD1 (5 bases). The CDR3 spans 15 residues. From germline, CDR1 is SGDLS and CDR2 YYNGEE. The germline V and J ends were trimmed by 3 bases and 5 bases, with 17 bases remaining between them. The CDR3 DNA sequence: TGTGCCAGCAGCGCTCCCGAGAGGGGAAGAACTGAAGCTTTCTTT. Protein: CASSAPERGRTEAFF.

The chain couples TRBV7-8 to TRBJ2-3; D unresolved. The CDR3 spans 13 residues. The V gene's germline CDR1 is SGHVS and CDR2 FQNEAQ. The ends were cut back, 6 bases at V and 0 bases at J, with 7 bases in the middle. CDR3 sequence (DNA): TGTGCCAGCAGTCCCTACAGCACAGATACGCAGTATTTT. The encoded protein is CASSPYSTDTQYF. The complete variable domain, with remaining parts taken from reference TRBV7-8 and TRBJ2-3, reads GAGVSQSPRYKVAKRGQDVALRCDPISGHVSLFWYQQALGQGPEFLTYFQNEAQLDKSGLPSDRFFAERPEGSVSTLKIQRTQQEDSAVYLCASSPYSTDTQYFGPGTRLTVL.

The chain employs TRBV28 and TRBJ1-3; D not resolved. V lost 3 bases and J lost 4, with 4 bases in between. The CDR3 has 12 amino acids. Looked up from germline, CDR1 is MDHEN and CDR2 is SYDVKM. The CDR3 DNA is TGTGCCAGCAGTTTGGACGGAAACACCATATATTTT. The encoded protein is CASSLDGNTIYF.

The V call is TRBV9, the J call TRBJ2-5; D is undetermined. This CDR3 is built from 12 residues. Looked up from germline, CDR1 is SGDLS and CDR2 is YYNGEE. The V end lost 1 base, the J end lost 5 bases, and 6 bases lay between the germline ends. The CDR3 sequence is CASSVNGETQYF. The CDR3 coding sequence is TGTGCCAGCAGCGTAAATGGGGAGACCCAGTACTTC.

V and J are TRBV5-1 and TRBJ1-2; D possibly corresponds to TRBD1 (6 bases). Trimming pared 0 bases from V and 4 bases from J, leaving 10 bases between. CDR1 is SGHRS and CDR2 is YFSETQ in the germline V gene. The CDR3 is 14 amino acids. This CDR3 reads CASSLGQEGYGYTF. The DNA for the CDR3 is TGCGCCAGCAGCTTGGGACAGGAGGGCTATGGCTACACCTTC.

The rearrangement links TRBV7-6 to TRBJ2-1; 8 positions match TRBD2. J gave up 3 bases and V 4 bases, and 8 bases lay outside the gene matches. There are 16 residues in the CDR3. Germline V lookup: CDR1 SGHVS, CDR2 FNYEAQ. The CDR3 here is CASSWVGAGDYNEQFF. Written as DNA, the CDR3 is TGTGCCAGCAGCTGGGTGGGAGCGGGAGACTACAATGAGCAGTTCTTC.

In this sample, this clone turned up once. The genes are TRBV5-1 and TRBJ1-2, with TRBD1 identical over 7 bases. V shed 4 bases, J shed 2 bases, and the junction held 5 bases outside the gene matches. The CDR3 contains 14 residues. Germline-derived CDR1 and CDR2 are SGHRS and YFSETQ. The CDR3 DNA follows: TGCGCCAGCAGCCTACAGGGGCACAACTATGGCTACACCTTC. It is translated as CASSLQGHNYGYTF.

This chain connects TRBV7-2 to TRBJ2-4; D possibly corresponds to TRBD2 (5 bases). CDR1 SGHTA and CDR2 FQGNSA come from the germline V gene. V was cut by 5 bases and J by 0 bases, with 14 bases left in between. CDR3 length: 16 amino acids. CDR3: CASSTGLLLAKNIQYF. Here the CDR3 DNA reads TGTGCCAGCAGCACCGGACTGCTCCTAGCCAAAAACATTCAGTACTTC.

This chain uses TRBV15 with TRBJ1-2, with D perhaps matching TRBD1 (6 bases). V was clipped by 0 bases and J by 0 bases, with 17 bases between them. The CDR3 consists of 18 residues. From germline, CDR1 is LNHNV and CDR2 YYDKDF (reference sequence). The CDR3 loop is CATSRDLTRTATNYGYTF. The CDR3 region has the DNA TGTGCCACCAGCAGAGATCTCACCCGGACAGCTACTAACTATGGCTACACCTTC.